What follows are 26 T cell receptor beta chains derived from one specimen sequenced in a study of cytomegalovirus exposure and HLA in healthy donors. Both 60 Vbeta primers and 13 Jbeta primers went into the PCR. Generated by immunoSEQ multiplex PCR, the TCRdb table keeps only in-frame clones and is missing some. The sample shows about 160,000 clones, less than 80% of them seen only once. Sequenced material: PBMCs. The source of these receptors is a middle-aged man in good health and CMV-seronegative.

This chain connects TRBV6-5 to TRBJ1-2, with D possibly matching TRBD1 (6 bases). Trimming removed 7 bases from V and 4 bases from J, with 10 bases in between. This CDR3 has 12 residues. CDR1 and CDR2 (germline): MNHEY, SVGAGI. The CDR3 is CASTDSFYGYTF. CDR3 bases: TGTGCCAGCACGGACAGCTTCTATGGCTACACCTTC.

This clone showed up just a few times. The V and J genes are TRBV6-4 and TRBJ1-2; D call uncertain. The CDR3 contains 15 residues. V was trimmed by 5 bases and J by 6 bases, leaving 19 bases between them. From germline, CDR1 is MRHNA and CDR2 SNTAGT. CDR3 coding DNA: TGTGCCAGCAGTCCCGGATTCGGTAGCAAAGATGGCTACACCTTC. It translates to CASSPGFGSKDGYTF.

The CDR3 sequence: CASNTRAGNTEAFF. In DNA, the CDR3 is TGTGCCAGCAATACCAGGGCTGGGAACACTGAAGCTTTCTTT. This sequence joins TRBV6-5 and TRBJ1-1; TRBD1 might be the D (5 bases). The germline gives CDR1 MNHEY, CDR2 SVGAGI. V was pared by 7 bases and J by 1 base, with 13 bases between. CDR3 length equals 14 residues.

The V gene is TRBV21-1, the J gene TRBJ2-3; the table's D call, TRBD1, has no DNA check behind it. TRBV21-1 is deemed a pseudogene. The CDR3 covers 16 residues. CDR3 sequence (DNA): TGTGCCAGCAGCAAAGGCCAGGTGACAGGCTTAGATACGCAGTATTTT. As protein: CASSKGQVTGLDTQYF.

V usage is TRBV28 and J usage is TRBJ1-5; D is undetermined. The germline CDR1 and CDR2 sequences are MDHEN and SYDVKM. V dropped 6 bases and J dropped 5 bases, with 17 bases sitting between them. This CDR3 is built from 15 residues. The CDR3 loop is CASSRSSGSDQPQHF. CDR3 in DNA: TGTGCCAGCAGCCGATCCTCGGGGTCGGATCAGCCCCAGCATTTT.

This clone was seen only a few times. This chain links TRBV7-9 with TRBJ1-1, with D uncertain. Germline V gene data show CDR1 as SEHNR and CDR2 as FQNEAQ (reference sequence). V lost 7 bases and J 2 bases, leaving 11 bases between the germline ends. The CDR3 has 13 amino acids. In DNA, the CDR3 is TGTGCCAGCAAGGAGTCAGTAAACACTGAAGCTTTCTTT. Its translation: CASKESVNTEAFF. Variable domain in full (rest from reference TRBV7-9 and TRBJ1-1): DTGVSQNPRHKITKRGQNVTFRCDPISEHNRLYWYRQTLGQGPEFLTYFQNEAQLEKSRLLSDRFSAERPKGSFSTLEIQRTEQGDSAMYLCASKESVNTEAFFGQGTRLTVV.

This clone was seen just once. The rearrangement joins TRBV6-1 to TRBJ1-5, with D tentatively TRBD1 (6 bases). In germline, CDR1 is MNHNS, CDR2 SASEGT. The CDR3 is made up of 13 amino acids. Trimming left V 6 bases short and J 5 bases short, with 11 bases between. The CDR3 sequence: CASSWGPDQPQHF. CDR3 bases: TGTGCCAGCAGCTGGGGGCCCGATCAGCCCCAGCATTTT.

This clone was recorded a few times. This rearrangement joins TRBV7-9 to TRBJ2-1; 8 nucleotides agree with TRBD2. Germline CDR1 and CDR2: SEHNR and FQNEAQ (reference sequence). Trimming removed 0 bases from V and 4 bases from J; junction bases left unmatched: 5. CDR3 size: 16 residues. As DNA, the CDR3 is TGTGCCAGCAGCTTAGCGAGCCAGCGGGGGTACAATGAGCAGTTCTTC. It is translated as CASSLASQRGYNEQFF.

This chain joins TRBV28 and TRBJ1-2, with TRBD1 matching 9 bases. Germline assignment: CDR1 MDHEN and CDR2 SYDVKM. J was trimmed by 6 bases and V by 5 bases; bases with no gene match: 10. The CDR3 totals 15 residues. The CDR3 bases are TGTGCCAGCAGTCCCCCCGGGACAGGGAGGAATGGCTACACCTTC. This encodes CASSPPGTGRNGYTF.

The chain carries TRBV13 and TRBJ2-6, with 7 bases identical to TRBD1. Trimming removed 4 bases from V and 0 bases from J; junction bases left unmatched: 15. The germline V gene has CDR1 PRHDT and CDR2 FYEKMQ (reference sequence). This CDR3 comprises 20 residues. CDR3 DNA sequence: TGTGCCAGCAGCTCCTTAGAAGGACAGGCTCCTCTCTCTGGGGCCAACGTCCTGACTTTC. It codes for CASSSLEGQAPLSGANVLTF.

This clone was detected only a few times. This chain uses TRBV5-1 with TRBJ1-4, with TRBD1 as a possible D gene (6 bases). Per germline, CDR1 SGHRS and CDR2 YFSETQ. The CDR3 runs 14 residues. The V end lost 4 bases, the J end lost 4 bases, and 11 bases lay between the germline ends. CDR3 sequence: CASSPGVSNEKLFF. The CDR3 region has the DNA TGCGCCAGCAGCCCAGGGGTTAGTAATGAAAAACTGTTTTTT.

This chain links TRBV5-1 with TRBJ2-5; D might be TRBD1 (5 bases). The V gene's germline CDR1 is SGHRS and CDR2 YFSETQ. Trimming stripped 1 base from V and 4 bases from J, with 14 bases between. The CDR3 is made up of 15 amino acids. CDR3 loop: CASSLNPGQGETQYF. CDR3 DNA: TGCGCCAGCAGCTTGAATCCAGGGCAAGGAGAGACCCAGTACTTC.

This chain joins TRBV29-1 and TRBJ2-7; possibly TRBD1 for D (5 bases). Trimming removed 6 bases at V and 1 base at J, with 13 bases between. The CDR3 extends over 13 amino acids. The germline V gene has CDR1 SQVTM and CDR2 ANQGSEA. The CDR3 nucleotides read TGCAGCGTCGGAAGGGGTGGTTCCTACGAGCAGTACTTC. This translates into CSVGRGGSYEQYF.

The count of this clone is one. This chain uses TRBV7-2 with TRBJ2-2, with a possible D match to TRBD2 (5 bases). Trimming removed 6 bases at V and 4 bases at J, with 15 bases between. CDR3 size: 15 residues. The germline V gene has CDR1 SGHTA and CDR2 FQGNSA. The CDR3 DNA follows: TGTGCCAGCAGGGTGGACTCAAGAACCACCGGGGAGCTGTTTTTT. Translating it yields CASRVDSRTTGELFF.

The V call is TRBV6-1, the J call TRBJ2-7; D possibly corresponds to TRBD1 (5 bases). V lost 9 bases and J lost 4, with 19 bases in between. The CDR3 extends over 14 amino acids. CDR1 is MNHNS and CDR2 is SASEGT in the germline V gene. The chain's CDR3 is CASSGANRAYEQYF. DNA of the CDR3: TGTGCCAGTTCTGGGGCCAATAGGGCGTACGAGCAGTACTTC.

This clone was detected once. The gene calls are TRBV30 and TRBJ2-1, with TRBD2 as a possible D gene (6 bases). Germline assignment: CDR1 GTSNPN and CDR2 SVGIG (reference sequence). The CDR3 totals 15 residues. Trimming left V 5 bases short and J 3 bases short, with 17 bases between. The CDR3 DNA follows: TGTGCCTGGTCCGGATCGGGGGATTACTACAATGAGCAGTTCTTC. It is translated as CAWSGSGDYYNEQFF.

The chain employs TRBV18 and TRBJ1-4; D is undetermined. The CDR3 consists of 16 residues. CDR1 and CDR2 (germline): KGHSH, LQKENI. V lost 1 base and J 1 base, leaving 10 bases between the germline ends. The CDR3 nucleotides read TGTGCCAGCTCACCACAGGGCGGAGGAACTAATGAAAAACTGTTTTTT. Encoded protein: CASSPQGGGTNEKLFF.

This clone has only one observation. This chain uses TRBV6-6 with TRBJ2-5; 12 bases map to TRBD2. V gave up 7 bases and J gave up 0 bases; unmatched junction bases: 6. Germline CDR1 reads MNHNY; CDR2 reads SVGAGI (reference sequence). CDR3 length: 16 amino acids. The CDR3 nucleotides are TGTGCCAGCACTTTCGGGACTAGCGGGTACCAAGAGACCCAGTACTTC. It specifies CASTFGTSGYQETQYF.

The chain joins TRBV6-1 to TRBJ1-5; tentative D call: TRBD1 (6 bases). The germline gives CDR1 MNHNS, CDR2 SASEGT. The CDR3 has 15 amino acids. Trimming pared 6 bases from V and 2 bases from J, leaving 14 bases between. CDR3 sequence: CASRATGSGNQPQHF. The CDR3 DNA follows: TGTGCCAGCAGAGCTACAGGGTCCGGCAATCAGCCCCAGCATTTT.

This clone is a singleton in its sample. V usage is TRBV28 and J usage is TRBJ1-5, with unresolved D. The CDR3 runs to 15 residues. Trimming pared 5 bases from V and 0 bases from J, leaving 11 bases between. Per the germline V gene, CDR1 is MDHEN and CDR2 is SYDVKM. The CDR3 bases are TGTGCCAGCAGTAGTCAGGTAGATAGCAATCAGCCCCAGCATTTT. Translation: CASSSQVDSNQPQHF.

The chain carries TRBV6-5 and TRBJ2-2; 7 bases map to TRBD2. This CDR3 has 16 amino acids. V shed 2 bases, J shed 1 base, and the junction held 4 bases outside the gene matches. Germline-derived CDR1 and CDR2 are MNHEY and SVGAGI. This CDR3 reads CASSYLQRGNTGELFF. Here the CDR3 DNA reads TGTGCCAGCAGTTACCTGCAGCGGGGGAACACCGGGGAGCTGTTTTTT.

The CDR3 spells CASSFTGDYNSPLHF. Written as DNA, the CDR3 is TGTGCCAGCAGTTTCACAGGGGACTATAATTCACCCCTCCACTTT. This chain links TRBV27 with TRBJ1-6; 7 bases align to TRBD1. The V and J ends lost 3 bases and 3 bases, in that order; junction bases with no gene match: 2. The CDR3 totals 15 residues. Germline values: CDR1 MNHEY, CDR2 SMNVEV (reference sequence).

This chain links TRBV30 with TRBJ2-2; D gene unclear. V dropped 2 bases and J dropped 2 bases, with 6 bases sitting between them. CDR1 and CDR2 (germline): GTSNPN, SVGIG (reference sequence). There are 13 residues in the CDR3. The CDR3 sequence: CAWSFRNTGELFF. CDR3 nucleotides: TGTGCCTGGAGTTTCCGTAACACCGGGGAGCTGTTTTTT.

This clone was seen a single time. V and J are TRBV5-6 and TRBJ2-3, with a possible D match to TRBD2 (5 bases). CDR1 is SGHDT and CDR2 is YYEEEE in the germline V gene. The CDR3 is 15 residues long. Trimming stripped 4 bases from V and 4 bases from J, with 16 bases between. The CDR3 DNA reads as TGTGCCAGCAGCGGAGAGGGCCGAAATGCAGATACGCAGTATTTT. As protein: CASSGEGRNADTQYF. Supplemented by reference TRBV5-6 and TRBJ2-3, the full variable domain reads DAGVTQSPTHLIKTRGQQVTLRCSPKSGHDTVSWYQQALGQGPQFIFQYYEEEERQRGNFPDRFSGHQFPNYSSELNVNALLLGDSALYLCASSGEGRNADTQYFGPGTRLTVL.

As DNA, the CDR3 is TGTGCCAGCAGCGCCCGGGACTCGGACGAGCAGTACTTC. Translating gives CASSARDSDEQYF. The V gene is TRBV9, the J gene TRBJ2-7, with D possibly matching TRBD2 (6 bases). Trimming removed 3 bases from V and 5 bases from J, with 12 bases in between. Germline CDR1 and CDR2: SGDLS and YYNGEE. CDR3 length equals 13 residues. Full variable domain (missing parts from reference TRBV9 and TRBJ2-7): DSGVTQTPKHLITATGQRVTLRCSPRSGDLSVYWYQQSLDQGLQFLIQYYNGEERAKGNILERFSAQQFPDLHSELNLSSLELGDSALYFCASSARDSDEQYFGPGTRLTVT.

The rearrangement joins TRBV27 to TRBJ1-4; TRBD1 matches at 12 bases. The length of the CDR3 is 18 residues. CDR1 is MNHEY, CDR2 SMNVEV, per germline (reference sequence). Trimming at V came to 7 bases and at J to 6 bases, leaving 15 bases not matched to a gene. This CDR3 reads CASIIGGTGGLWDEKLFF. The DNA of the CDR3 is TGTGCCAGCATCATAGGGGGGACAGGGGGCTTGTGGGATGAAAAACTGTTTTTT.